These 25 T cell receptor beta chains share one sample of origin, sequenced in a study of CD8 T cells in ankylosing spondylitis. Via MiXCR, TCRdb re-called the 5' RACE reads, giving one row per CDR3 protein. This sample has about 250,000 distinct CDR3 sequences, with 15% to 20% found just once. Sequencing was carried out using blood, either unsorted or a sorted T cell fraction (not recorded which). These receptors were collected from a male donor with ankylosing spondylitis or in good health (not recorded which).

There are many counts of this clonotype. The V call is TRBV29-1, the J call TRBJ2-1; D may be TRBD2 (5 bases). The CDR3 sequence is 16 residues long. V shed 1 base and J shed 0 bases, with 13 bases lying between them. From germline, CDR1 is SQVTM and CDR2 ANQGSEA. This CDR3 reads CSVEGGFRSSYNEQFF. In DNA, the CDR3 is TGCAGCGTTGAAGGAGGGTTCCGTAGCTCCTACAATGAGCAGTTCTTC.

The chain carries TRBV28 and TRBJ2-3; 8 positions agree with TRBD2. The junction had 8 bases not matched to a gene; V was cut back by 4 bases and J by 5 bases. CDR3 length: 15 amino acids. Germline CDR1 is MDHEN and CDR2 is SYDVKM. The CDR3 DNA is TGTGCCAGCAGTTCGTCCGGGACTAGGCTAGATACGCAGTATTTT. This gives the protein CASSSSGTRLDTQYF.

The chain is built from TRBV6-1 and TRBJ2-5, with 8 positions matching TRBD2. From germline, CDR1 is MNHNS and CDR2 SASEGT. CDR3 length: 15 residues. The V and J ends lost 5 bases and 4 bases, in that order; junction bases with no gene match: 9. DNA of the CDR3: TGTGCCAGCAGTCCGGAATTAGCGGGAACAGAGACCCAGTACTTC. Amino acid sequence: CASSPELAGTETQYF.

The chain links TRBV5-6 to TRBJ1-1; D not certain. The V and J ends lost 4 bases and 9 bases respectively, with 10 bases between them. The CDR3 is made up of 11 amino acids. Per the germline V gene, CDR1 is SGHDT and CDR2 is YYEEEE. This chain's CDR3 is CASSGESKAFF. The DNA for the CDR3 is TGTGCCAGCAGCGGGGAAAGCAAAGCTTTCTTT.

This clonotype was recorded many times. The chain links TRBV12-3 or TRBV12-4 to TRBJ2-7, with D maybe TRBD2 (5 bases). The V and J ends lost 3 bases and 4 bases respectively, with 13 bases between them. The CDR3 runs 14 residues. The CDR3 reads CASSFGGRGYEQYF. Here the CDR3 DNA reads TGTGCCAGCAGTTTCGGTGGGAGAGGGTACGAGCAGTACTTC.

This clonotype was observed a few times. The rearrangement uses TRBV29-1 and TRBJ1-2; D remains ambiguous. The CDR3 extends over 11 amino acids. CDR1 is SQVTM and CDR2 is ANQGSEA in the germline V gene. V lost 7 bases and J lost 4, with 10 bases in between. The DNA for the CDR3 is TGCAGCGGTGAGACGATCTATGGCTACACCTTC. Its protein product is CSGETIYGYTF.

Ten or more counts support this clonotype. The CDR3 protein is CASSRGEFSTDTQYF. The CDR3 DNA reads as TGTGCCAGCAGCCGCGGGGAGTTTAGCACAGATACGCAGTATTTT. The chain has TRBV9 and TRBJ2-3, with D perhaps TRBD2 (6 bases). CDR1 and CDR2 from the germline V gene are SGDLS and YYNGEE. The V gene lost 4 bases and the J gene lost 0 bases, with 12 bases spanning the gap. This CDR3 contains 15 residues.

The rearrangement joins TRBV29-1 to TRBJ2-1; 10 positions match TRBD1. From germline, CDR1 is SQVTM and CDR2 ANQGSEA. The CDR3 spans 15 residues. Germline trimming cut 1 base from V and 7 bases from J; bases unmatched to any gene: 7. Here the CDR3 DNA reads TGCAGCGTTGAAGCTGACAGGGGGCTCGAGAATGAGCAGTTCTTC. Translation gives CSVEADRGLENEQFF.

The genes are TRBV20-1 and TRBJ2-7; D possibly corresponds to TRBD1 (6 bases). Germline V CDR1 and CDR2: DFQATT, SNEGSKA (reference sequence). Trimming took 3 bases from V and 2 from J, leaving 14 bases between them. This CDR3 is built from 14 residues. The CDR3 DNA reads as TGCAGTGCTAGCCTTCCGGACAGTACCTACGAGCAGTACTTC. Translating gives CSASLPDSTYEQYF.

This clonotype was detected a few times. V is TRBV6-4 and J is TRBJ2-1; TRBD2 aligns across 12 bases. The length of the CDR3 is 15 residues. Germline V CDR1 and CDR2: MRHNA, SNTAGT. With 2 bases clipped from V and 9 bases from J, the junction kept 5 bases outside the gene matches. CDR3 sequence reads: CASSDDLAGGGEQFF. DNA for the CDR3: TGTGCCAGCAGTGACGATCTAGCGGGAGGGGGTGAGCAGTTCTTC.

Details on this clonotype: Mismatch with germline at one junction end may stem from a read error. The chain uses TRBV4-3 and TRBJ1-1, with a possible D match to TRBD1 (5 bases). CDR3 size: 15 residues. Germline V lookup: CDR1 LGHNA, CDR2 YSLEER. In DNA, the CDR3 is TGCGCCAGCAGCCAAGCGTGGGGGGATCGGGCTGAAGTTTTCTTT. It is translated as CASSQAWGDRAEVFF.

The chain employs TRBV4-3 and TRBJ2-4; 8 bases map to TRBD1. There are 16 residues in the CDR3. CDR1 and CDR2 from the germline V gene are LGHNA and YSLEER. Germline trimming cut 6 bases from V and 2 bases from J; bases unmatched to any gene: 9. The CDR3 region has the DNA TGCGCCAGCAGTCCTGACAGGGGAGAATCCAAAAACATTCAGTACTTC. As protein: CASSPDRGESKNIQYF.

The CDR3 reads CAWKKNTEAFF. In DNA, the CDR3 is TGTGCCTGGAAGAAGAACACTGAAGCTTTCTTT. The chain employs TRBV30 and TRBJ1-1; D unclear. CDR3 size: 11 residues. Looked up from germline, CDR1 is GTSNPN and CDR2 is SVGIG (reference sequence). Between the trimmed V and J ends, which lost 4 bases and 1 base, there was a span of 4 bases.

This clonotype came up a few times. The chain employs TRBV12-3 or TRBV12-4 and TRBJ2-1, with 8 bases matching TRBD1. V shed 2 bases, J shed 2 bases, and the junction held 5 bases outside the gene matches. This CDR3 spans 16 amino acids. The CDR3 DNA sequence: TGTGCCAGCAGTTTATATCCAGGGGGCGCCTACAATGAGCAGTTCTTC. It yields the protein CASSLYPGGAYNEQFF.

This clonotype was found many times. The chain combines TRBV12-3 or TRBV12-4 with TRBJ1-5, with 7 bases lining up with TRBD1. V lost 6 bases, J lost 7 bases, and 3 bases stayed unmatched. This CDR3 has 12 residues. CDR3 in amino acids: CASSEQGQPQHF. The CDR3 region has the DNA TGTGCCAGCAGCGAACAGGGGCAGCCCCAGCATTTT.

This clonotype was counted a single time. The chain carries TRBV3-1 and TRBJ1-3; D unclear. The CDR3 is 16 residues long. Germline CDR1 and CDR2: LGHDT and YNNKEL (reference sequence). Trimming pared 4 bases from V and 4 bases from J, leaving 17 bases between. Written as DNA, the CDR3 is TGTGCCAGCAGCCCGGTAGCTCGTGAATTCGGAAACACCATATATTTT. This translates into CASSPVAREFGNTIYF.

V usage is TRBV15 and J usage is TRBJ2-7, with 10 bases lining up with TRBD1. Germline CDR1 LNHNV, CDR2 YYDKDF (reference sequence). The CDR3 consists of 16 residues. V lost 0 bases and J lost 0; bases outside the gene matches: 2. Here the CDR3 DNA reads TGTGCCACCAGCAGAGACCGGGACAGGGGCTCCTACGAGCAGTACTTC. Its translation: CATSRDRDRGSYEQYF.

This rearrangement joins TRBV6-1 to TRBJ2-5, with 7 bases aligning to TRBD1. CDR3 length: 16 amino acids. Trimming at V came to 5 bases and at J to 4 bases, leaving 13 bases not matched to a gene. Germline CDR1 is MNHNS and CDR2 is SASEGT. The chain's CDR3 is CASSPLTGATRETQYF. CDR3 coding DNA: TGTGCCAGCAGTCCCCTCACAGGGGCCACGCGAGAGACCCAGTACTTC.

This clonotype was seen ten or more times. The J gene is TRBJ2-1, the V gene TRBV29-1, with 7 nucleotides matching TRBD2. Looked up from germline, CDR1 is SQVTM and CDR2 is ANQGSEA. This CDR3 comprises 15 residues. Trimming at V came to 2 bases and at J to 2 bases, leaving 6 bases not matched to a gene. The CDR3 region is CSVEFGGSTYNEQFF. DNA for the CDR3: TGCAGCGTTGAATTCGGCGGGAGTACCTACAATGAGCAGTTCTTC.

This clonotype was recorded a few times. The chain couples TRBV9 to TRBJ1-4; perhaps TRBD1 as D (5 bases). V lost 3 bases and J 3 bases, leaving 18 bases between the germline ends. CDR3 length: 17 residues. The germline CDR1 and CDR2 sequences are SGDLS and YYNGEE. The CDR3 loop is CASSASMGGVPNEKLFF. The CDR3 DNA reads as TGTGCCAGCAGCGCCTCGATGGGAGGGGTCCCTAATGAAAAACTGTTTTTT.

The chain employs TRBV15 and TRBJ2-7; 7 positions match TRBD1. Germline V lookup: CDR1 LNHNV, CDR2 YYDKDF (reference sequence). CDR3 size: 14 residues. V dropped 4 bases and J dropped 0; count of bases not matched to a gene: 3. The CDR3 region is CATSTGGSSYEQYF. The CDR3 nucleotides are TGTGCCACCAGCACAGGGGGAAGCTCCTACGAGCAGTACTTC.

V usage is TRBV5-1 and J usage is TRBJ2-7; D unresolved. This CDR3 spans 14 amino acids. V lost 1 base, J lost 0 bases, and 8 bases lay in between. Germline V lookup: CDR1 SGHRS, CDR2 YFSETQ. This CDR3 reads CASSLYGASYEQYF. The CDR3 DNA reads TGCGCCAGCAGCTTGTATGGAGCCTCCTACGAGCAGTACTTC.

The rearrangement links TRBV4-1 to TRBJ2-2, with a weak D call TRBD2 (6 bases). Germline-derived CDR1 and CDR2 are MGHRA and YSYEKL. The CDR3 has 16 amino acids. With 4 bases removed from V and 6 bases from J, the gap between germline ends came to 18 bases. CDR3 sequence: CASSPTEERVPGELFF. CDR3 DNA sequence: TGCGCCAGCAGCCCTACGGAGGAGCGGGTCCCCGGGGAGCTGTTTTTT.

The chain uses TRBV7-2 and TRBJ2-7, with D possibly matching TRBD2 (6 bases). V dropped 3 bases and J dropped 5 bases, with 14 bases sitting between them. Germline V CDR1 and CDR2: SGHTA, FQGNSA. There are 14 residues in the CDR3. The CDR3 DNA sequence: TGTGCCAGCAGCTTCTCTAGCGTTACGAACGAGCAGTACTTC. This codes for CASSFSSVTNEQYF.

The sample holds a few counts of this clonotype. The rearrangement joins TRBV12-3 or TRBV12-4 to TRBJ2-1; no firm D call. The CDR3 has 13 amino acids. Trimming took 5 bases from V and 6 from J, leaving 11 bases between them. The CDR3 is CASSDGPLNEQFF. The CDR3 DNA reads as TGTGCCAGCAGTGACGGACCACTCAATGAGCAGTTCTTC.